This T cell receptor (beta chain) was recorded in a study of Graves' ophthalmopathy and Graves' hyperthyroidism. Amplification from RNA transcripts yielded the TCR beta CDR3 regions. After a first-round RT-PCR with HTBI primers, a second-round multiplex PCR was run. Via MiXCR, TCRdb re-called the multiplex PCR reads, giving one row per CDR3 protein. The sample includes 400,000 or so distinct CDR3 sequences, approximately 18% seen only once; the top ten take 2.4%. V lost 5 bases and J 1 base, leaving 11 bases between the germline ends. CDR3 size: 14 residues. V gene TRBV12-3 or TRBV12-4 combines with J gene TRBJ1-2, with TRBD1 as a possible D gene (5 bases). The sequenced sample consisted of peripheral blood. This clonotype originated in an adult woman with stable Graves' hyperthyroidism. The CDR3 sequence is CASSPLGLNYGYTF. CDR3 nucleotide sequence: TGTGCCAGCAGTCCCCTGGGACTTAACTATGGCTACACCTTC.